The 23 T cell receptor beta chains listed next were all sequenced from one sample in a study of T cells in Graves' hyperthyroidism and ophthalmopathy. RNA transcripts gave rise to amplified TCR beta CDR3 regions. With the HTBI primer set, the TCR CDR3 went through a first round of RT-PCR. TCRdb re-derived calls from the multiplex PCR reads in MiXCR, one entry per CDR3 protein. The top ten clones hold around a third of a sample with roughly 700,000 distinct CDR3 sequences, roughly 32% of them seen once. Sequenced material: blood. Receptor source: a woman aged 40 to 50 with Graves' hyperthyroidism.

The chain is built from TRBV6-5 and TRBJ1-3; D ambiguous. V lost 1 base, J lost 0 bases, and 19 bases lay in between. This CDR3 is built from 19 residues. In germline, CDR1 is MNHEY, CDR2 SVGAGI. Here the CDR3 reads CASSYFAFIRGDSGNTIYF. CDR3 bases: TGTGCCAGCAGTTACTTCGCCTTCATCAGAGGTGACTCTGGAAACACCATATATTTT.

The V and J genes are TRBV4-3 and TRBJ2-7; D is ambiguous. V dropped 4 bases and J dropped 3 bases, with 10 bases sitting between them. The CDR3 has 13 residues. Germline V CDR1 and CDR2: LGHNA, YSLEER. CDR3 amino acids: CASSRQRDYEQYF. The CDR3 nucleotides read TGCGCCAGCAGCCGCCAACGCGACTACGAGCAGTACTTC.

The V gene is TRBV5-1, the J gene TRBJ2-5, with D uncertain. CDR1 is SGHRS, CDR2 YFSETQ, per germline. The CDR3 extends over 14 amino acids. V shed 1 base and J shed 1 base, with 8 bases lying between them. CDR3 nucleotides: TGCGCCAGCAGCTTGAATGGGGTCCAAGAGACCCAGTACTTC. Its translation: CASSLNGVQETQYF. Supplemented by reference TRBV5-1 and TRBJ2-5, the full variable domain reads KAGVTQTPRYLIKTRGQQVTLSCSPISGHRSVSWYQQTPGQGLQFLFEYFSETQRNKGNFPGRFSGRQFSNSRSEMNVSTLELGDSALYLCASSLNGVQETQYFGPGTRLLVL.

This clonotype was counted once. The chain employs TRBV20-1 and TRBJ2-7; D is possibly TRBD1 or TRBD2 (5 bases each). The V and J ends lost 6 bases and 0 bases respectively, with 15 bases between them. This CDR3 spans 14 amino acids. Germline CDR1 and CDR2: DFQATT and SNEGSKA (reference sequence). The CDR3 loop is CSASGTFNSYEQYF. The CDR3 bases are TGCAGTGCCTCCGGGACCTTTAACTCCTACGAGCAGTACTTC.

The genes are TRBV29-1 and TRBJ2-3; D remains unclear. Looked up from germline, CDR1 is SQVTM and CDR2 is ANQGSEA. The germline V and J ends were trimmed by 3 bases and 3 bases, with 7 bases remaining between them. The CDR3 runs 12 residues. The CDR3 bases are TGCAGCGTTGACAGTAGGACAGATACGCAGTATTTT. It translates to CSVDSRTDTQYF.

This clonotype was recorded many times. This chain uses TRBV6-6 with TRBJ1-5; a possible D gene is TRBD1 (5 bases). The CDR3 has 14 amino acids. V lost 3 bases and J 7 bases, leaving 13 bases between the germline ends. Looked up from germline, CDR1 is MNHNY and CDR2 is SVGAGI (reference sequence). CDR3 sequence (DNA): TGTGCCAGCAGTTATTGGGGGAGAATACAGCCCCAGCATTTT. Amino acid sequence: CASSYWGRIQPQHF.

V is TRBV7-2 and J is TRBJ2-7; weak D call: TRBD1 (6 bases). Trimming left V 3 bases short and J 0 bases short, with 15 bases between. The CDR3 runs 16 residues. The V gene's germline CDR1 is SGHTA and CDR2 FQGNSA. The CDR3 protein is CASSLDSGKSSYEQYF. The CDR3 region has the DNA TGTGCCAGCAGCTTGGACAGCGGCAAGAGCTCCTACGAGCAGTACTTC.

The CDR3 coding sequence is TGTGCCACCAGCAGAGATTTACAGGGAGCAGCGGAGACCCAGTACTTC. It specifies CATSRDLQGAAETQYF. This sequence joins TRBV15 and TRBJ2-5; the D gene is possibly TRBD1 (6 bases). The CDR3 is made up of 16 amino acids. The V and J ends lost 0 bases and 5 bases respectively, with 16 bases between them. The germline CDR1 and CDR2 sequences are LNHNV and YYDKDF (reference sequence).

This chain connects TRBV7-8 to TRBJ1-1; D possibly corresponds to TRBD1 (6 bases). The germline V and J ends were trimmed by 5 bases and 12 bases, with 19 bases remaining between them. The CDR3 covers 13 residues. Germline V gene data show CDR1 as SGHVS and CDR2 as FQNEAQ. The CDR3 here is CASSPGTPLESFF. The CDR3 bases are TGTGCCAGCAGCCCCGGGACACCCCTCGAATCTTTCTTT.

The sample holds a few counts of this clonotype. The chain couples TRBV5-8 to TRBJ2-7, with 7 bases lining up with TRBD2. Germline V CDR1 and CDR2: SGHTS, YDEGEE. This CDR3 has 15 residues. The V segment lost 2 bases and the J segment 3 bases; nucleotides outside the gene matches: 8. DNA for the CDR3: TGTGCCAGCAGCTTATCTCCTAGCGGAAACTACGAGCAGTACTTC. This gives the protein CASSLSPSGNYEQYF. The full variable domain, in which reference TRBV5-8 and TRBJ2-7 provide the parts outside the CDR3, is EAGVTQSPTHLIKTRGQQATLRCSPISGHTSVYWYQQALGLGLQFLLWYDEGEERNRGNFPPRFSGRQFPNYSSELNVNALELEDSALYLCASSLSPSGNYEQYFGPGTRLTVT.

The count of this clonotype is one. The J gene is TRBJ1-5, the V gene TRBV10-3; D possibly corresponds to TRBD1 (5 bases). The ends were cut back, 9 bases at V and 0 bases at J, with 21 bases in the middle. This CDR3 has 17 amino acids. Germline V lookup: CDR1 ENHRY, CDR2 SYGVKD. Here the CDR3 DNA reads TGTGCCATTTGGGACTCTGGGGACCCTTATAGCAATCAGCCCCAGCATTTT. This sequence encodes CAIWDSGDPYSNQPQHF.

The chain couples TRBV3-1 to TRBJ1-1; 7 nucleotides align to TRBD1. This CDR3 comprises 15 residues. J lost 4 bases, V lost 4 bases, and 9 bases had no gene match. Looked up from germline, CDR1 is LGHDT and CDR2 is YNNKEL (reference sequence). This CDR3 reads CASSPTTGSTTEAFF. Here the CDR3 DNA reads TGTGCCAGCAGCCCTACGACAGGGAGTACCACTGAAGCTTTCTTT.

Only one count was recorded for this clonotype. A much bigger clone sits one base away, suggesting this may be a read error. The chain links TRBV29-1 to TRBJ1-2; D not certain. The V and J ends lost 7 bases and 8 bases respectively, with 20 bases between them. The CDR3 length is 13 residues. Germline V gene sequence: CDR1 SQVTM, CDR2 ANQGSEA. The CDR3 is CSARTGHEPGYTF. The CDR3 nucleotides are TGCAGCGCCAGGACCGGGCATGAACCCGGCTACACCTTC. Together with reference TRBV29-1 and TRBJ1-2, the CDR3 gives the full variable domain: SAVISQKPSRDICQRGTSLTIQCQVDSQVTMMFWYRQQPGQSLTLIATANQGSEATYESGFVIDKFPISRPNLTFSTLTVSNMSPEDSSIYLCSARTGHEPGYTFGSGTRLTVV.

This clonotype was detected ten times or more. This rearrangement joins TRBV7-3 to TRBJ1-2; 9 bases are a match to TRBD1. This CDR3 contains 16 residues. The germline V gene has CDR1 SGHTA and CDR2 FQGTGA. J was trimmed by 2 bases and V by 6 bases; bases with no gene match: 10. The CDR3 coding sequence is TGTGCCAGCAGTACAAAGGGACAGGGCCCAAACTATGGCTACACCTTC. This encodes CASSTKGQGPNYGYTF.

The chain uses TRBV19 and TRBJ1-5; D call uncertain. This CDR3 region has 17 residues. V was shortened by 7 bases and J by 0 bases, with 19 bases between the two germline ends. CDR1 is LNHDA and CDR2 is SQIVND in the germline V gene (reference sequence). CDR3: CASTQVATPDSNQPQHF. The CDR3 DNA reads TGTGCCAGTACCCAGGTTGCGACTCCGGATAGCAATCAGCCCCAGCATTTT.

This clonotype was detected only a few times. The chain is built from TRBV5-6 and TRBJ2-5; 14 bases are a match to TRBD2. The CDR3 runs to 15 residues. The germline gives CDR1 SGHDT, CDR2 YYEEEE. V gave up 6 bases and J gave up 7 bases; unmatched junction bases: 8. CDR3 residues: CASTTSGTSGGTQYF. CDR3 DNA sequence: TGTGCCAGCACCACATCTGGGACTAGCGGGGGGACCCAGTACTTC.

In its sample, this clonotype was seen many times. The rearrangement joins TRBV7-2 to TRBJ1-6, with 7 bases matching TRBD1. Losses at the gene ends were 5 bases for V and 7 bases for J; bases not matched to a gene: 8. The germline V gene has CDR1 SGHTA and CDR2 FQGNSA. The CDR3 length is 15 residues. CDR3 sequence: CASSNSGQPNSPLHF. The CDR3 nucleotides read TGTGCCAGCAGCAATTCGGGACAGCCAAATTCACCCCTCCACTTT.

This clonotype was counted a few times. The chain carries TRBV10-3 and TRBJ1-1; D is ambiguous. The germline gives CDR1 ENHRY, CDR2 SYGVKD. The V end lost 6 bases, the J end lost 4 bases, and 9 bases lay between the germline ends. This CDR3 has 12 amino acids. The CDR3 region is CAIRDWATEAFF. The DNA for the CDR3 is TGTGCCATCAGGGACTGGGCCACTGAAGCTTTCTTT.

The chain has TRBV2 and TRBJ1-2; possibly TRBD1 for D (6 bases). Per germline, CDR1 SNHLY and CDR2 FYNNEI. The CDR3 consists of 16 residues. V lost 4 bases to trimming and J lost 8 bases, with 23 bases between them. CDR3 in amino acids: CASSAPQGRGAKGYTF. In nucleotides, the CDR3 is TGTGCCAGCAGTGCTCCCCAAGGCAGGGGCGCGAAAGGCTACACCTTC.

This clonotype was picked up a small number of times. This rearrangement joins TRBV6-1 to TRBJ2-5; 9 bases are shared with TRBD1. The CDR3 has 15 residues. V lost 0 bases, J lost 4 bases, and 3 bases stayed unmatched. Germline CDR1 is MNHNS and CDR2 is SASEGT. The CDR3 coding sequence is TGTGCCAGCAGTGAAGCGGGGACAGGGAGAGAGACCCAGTACTTC. As protein: CASSEAGTGRETQYF.

Note on this clonotype: At one boundary the junction diverges from the germline segment, which might be a read error. The chain joins TRBV2 to TRBJ1-5, with D possibly being TRBD1 (6 bases). The CDR3 contains 14 residues. Germline CDR1 is SNHLY and CDR2 is FYNNEI. CDR3 amino acids: CASNEWGAQQPQHF. CDR3 DNA sequence: TGTGCCAGCAATGAATGGGGGGCTCAACAGCCCCAGCATTTT.

This clonotype was seen a handful of times. This chain connects TRBV28 to TRBJ1-4; 9 positions agree with TRBD1. From germline, CDR1 is MDHEN and CDR2 SYDVKM. The CDR3 extends over 12 amino acids. The trim removed 6 bases at V and 16 bases at J, leaving 9 bases unmatched. The CDR3 loop is CASSVSGTGTFF. The CDR3, as DNA: TGTGCCAGCAGCGTCAGTGGGACAGGGACGTTTTTT.

This clonotype showed up just a few times. The genes are TRBV6-1 and TRBJ1-2; D is undetermined. Germline V gene lookup returns CDR1 MNHNS and CDR2 SASEGT. This CDR3 contains 14 residues. Trimming removed 2 bases at V and 4 bases at J, with 11 bases between. CDR3 DNA: TGTGCCAGCAGTGAATTATCCGGTCCCTATGGCTACACCTTC. Its translation: CASSELSGPYGYTF.